This T cell receptor (beta chain) came from a study of T cells after posttransplantation cyclophosphamide. A marrow graft followed busulfan-fludarabine conditioning, with cyclophosphamide on days +3 and +4. The protocol was immunoSEQ multiplex PCR, while the TCRdb copy is restricted to in-frame clones and leaves out a portion. Here the sample spans around 17,000 clones, roughly 92% being singletons. Germline CDR1 reads SGHRS; CDR2 reads YFSETQ. This CDR3 is 13 amino acids long. V was trimmed by 0 bases and J by 4 bases, leaving 8 bases between them. This receptor was obtained from a male patient aged 60-70 years who received an allogeneic stem cell transplant from a related donor and was CMV-positive. Some T cells may arise from the graft donor. The source was CD4+ T cells sorted from blood, collected after allogeneic stem cell transplant with posttransplant cyclophosphamide. The rearrangement links TRBV5-1 to TRBJ2-7, with D unresolved. Here the CDR3 reads CASSLEQQYEQYF. The CDR3 DNA reads as TGCGCCAGCAGCTTGGAACAGCAATACGAGCAGTACTTC.